This note documents a single TCR beta chain sequence. Its antigen is not known. Incorporated into the TCR beta cDNA libraries were unique molecular identifiers, which served to reduce PCR and sequencing biases. It was from roughly 1 to 10 million T cells that roughly 0.5 million cDNA molecules came. TCRdb reanalysed the PCR reads using MiXCR and keeps one entry per CDR3 protein. The sample shows 350,000 to 450,000 distinct CDR3 sequences, less than 40% of them seen only once. This entry belongs to a study of post-analysis software for immune sequencing data. Study background: Progressive-relapsing, secondary progressive and relapsing-remitting multiple sclerosis were among the disease courses included.

Trimming took off 0 bases at V and 5 bases at J, with 11 bases between the two ends. CDR1 is MGHRA, CDR2 YSYEKL, per germline. The CDR3 is 15 residues long. General study results and limits: TRBV segments more frequent in patients than in controls numbered roughly 5 and included TRBV5-6, TRBV5-1 and TRBV20-1. Normalized Chao1 diversity was significantly lower in multiple sclerosis patients than in controls.

The TCR comes from a girl aged 2 to 10 with multiple sclerosis. Sequences were obtained from blood. J is TRBJ2-1 and V is TRBV4-1; TRBD2 is a possible D gene (6 bases). CDR3 DNA sequence: TGCGCCAGCAGCCAAGATTCACTAGCCAACAATGAGCAGTTCTTC. This sequence encodes CASSQDSLANNEQFF.